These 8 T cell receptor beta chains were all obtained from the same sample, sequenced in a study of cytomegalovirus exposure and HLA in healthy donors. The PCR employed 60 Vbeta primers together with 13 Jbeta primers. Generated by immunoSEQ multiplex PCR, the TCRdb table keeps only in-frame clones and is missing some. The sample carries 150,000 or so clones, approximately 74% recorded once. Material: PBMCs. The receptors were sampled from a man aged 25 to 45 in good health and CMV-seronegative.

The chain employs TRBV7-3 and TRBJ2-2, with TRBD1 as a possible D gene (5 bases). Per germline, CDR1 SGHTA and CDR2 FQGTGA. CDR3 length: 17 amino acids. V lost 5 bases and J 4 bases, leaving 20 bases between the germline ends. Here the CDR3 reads CASSPYAGKRGTGELFF. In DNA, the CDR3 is TGTGCCAGCAGCCCGTACGCAGGGAAAAGGGGCACCGGGGAGCTGTTTTTT.

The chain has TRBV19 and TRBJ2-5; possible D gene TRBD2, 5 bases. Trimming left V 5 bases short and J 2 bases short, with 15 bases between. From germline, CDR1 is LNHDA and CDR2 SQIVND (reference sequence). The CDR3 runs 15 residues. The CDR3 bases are TGTGCCAGTAGTTTAGGGAATGGGGAGCAAGAGACCCAGTACTTC. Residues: CASSLGNGEQETQYF.

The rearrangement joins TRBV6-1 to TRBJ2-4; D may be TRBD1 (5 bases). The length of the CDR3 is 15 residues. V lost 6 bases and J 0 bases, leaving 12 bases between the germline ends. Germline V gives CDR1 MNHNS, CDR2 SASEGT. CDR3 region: CASSQTVVAKNIQYF. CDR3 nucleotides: TGTGCCAGCAGCCAGACAGTAGTAGCCAAAAACATTCAGTACTTC.

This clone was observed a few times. The CDR3 bases are TGCGCCAGCAGCTTGGTAGAGGTGAGCACTGAAGCTTTCTTT. It yields the protein CASSLVEVSTEAFF. V usage is TRBV5-1 and J usage is TRBJ1-1; D uncertain. Per the germline V gene, CDR1 is SGHRS and CDR2 is YFSETQ. The CDR3 contains 14 residues. V lost 0 bases and J lost 4, with 10 bases in between.

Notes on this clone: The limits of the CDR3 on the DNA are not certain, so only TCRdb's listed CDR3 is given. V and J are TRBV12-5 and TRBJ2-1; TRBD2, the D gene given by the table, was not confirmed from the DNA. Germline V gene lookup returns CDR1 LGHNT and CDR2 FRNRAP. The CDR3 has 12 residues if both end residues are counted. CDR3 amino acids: CASGLERDEQFF.

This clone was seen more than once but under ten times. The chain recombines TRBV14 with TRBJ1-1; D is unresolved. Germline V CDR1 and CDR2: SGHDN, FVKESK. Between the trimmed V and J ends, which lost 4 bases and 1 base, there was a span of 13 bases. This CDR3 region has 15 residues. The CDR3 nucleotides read TGTGCCAGCAGCCTTTACACTAATCAGAACACTGAAGCTTTCTTT. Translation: CASSLYTNQNTEAFF.

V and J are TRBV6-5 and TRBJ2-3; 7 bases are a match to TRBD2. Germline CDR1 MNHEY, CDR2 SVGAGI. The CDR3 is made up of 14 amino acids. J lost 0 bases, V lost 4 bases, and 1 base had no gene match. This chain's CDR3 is CASSSGGSTDTQYF. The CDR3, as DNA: TGTGCCAGCAGTTCCGGGGGGAGCACAGATACGCAGTATTTT.

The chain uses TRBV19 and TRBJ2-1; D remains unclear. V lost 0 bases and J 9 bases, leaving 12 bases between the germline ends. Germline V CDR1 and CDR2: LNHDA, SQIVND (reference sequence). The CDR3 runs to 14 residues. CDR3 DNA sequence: TGTGCCAGTAGTATAGATTGGCGGAGTCGTGAGCAGTTCTTC. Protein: CASSIDWRSREQFF.